The T cell receptor (beta chain) described here comes from a study of shared T cell receptors in the human thymus. The table came from immunoSEQ multiplex PCR; TCRdb's copy has only in-frame clones and leaves some out. The sample consists of roughly 700,000 clones, around 89% of them appearing once. V lost 0 bases, J lost 3 bases, and 4 bases stayed unmatched. CDR1 is SGHDN and CDR2 is FVKESK in the germline V gene. The CDR3 runs to 15 residues. These data were also filed under a second study, of human thymus T cells. From that report: The source of the thymus tissue was resections taken during corrective heart surgery. Biased V and J segment usage appeared in thymus and peripheral blood. Related reports documented highly overlapping thymic repertoires among unrelated individuals.

The specimen was thymocytes. This TCR came from a boy under two years old with a congenital heart defect. The chain links TRBV14 to TRBJ2-7, with 8 bases aligning to TRBD1. CDR3 DNA sequence: TGTGCCAGCAGCCAAGACAGGGGGCAGTTCTACGAGCAGTACTTC. Translated, it gives CASSQDRGQFYEQYF.